This T cell receptor (beta chain) was captured in a study of shared clonotypes between healthy human individuals. The authors sequenced unsorted PBMC DNA on ten immunoSEQ deep assay plates. Libraries were prepared by immunoSEQ multiplex PCR; TCRdb keeps only in-frame clonotypes and omits some of them. Among around 500,000 clones listed, roughly 77% were seen once. Sequencing was carried out using PBMCs. The TCR was taken from a woman between 40 and 55 years old in good health. Some clones in this sample may be carry-over from other donors' samples.

CDR3 DNA sequence: TGTGCCAGCAGCAAAGACAGGTTCGGGTACGAGCAGTACTTC. Translating it yields CASSKDRFGYEQYF. The rearrangement uses TRBV9 and TRBJ2-7, with TRBD1 as a possible D gene (6 bases). With 4 bases removed from V and 4 bases from J, the gap between germline ends came to 15 bases. The CDR3 is made up of 14 amino acids. Germline values: CDR1 SGDLS, CDR2 YYNGEE.